This T cell receptor (beta chain) was obtained from a study of spatial heterogeneity in lung cancer. Time point meaning: sample taken at primary tumor resection. Whole-study findings and limits: Higher tumor mutation counts went along with higher counts of expanded intratumoral alpha and beta TCRs.

CDR1 and CDR2 (germline): SGHRS, YFSETQ. The CDR3 is 16 residues long. After removal of 3 bases from V and 0 bases from J, the junction contained 5 bases not matched to a gene. This clonotype has a count of ten or more. The antigen is not known. Little can be read into the size of this beta chain, an off-target read in a library designed for alpha chains. One entry per CDR3 protein results from TCRdb running MiXCR on the 5' RACE reads. The table lists over 10,000 distinct CDR3 sequences, 5.6% of them singletons. This sequence originates from a female donor with early-stage non-small cell lung cancer. The V gene is TRBV5-1, the J gene TRBJ2-1; 8 bases agree with TRBD2. Sequenced material: lung tumor tissue, taken at surgery. The CDR3 loop is CASSWTGTSSYNEQFF. CDR3 bases: TGCGCCAGCAGCTGGACCGGGACTAGCTCCTACAATGAGCAGTTCTTC. Complete variable domain (other parts from reference TRBV5-1 and TRBJ2-1): KAGVTQTPRYLIKTRGQQVTLSCSPISGHRSVSWYQQTPGQGLQFLFEYFSETQRNKGNFPGRFSGRQFSNSRSEMNVSTLELGDSALYLCASSWTGTSSYNEQFFGPGTRLTVL.